This TCR beta chain was identified during a study of early T cells in non-severe SARS-CoV-2 infection. From the 5' RACE reads, TCRdb called clonotypes with MiXCR, one entry per CDR3 protein. The data hold about 60,000 distinct CDR3 sequences, with approximately 9.3% observed a single time. A word on this clonotype: The junction departs from the called germline gene at one end, perhaps through a read error.

In germline, CDR1 is SGHDN, CDR2 FVKESK. CDR3 size: 15 residues. The V and J genes are TRBV14 and TRBJ1-4; TRBD1 matches at 9 bases. The sequence derives from an adult who was a healthcare worker with PCR-confirmed SARS-CoV-2 infection or an uninfected control (not recorded which). Input material: whole blood. The CDR3 loop reads CASSHSGQGNENLFF. CDR3 nucleotide sequence: TGTGCCAGCAGCCACTCGGGACAGGGAAATGAAAACCTGTTTTTT.